Presented here are 5 T cell receptor beta chains from one specimen sequenced in a study of cytomegalovirus exposure and HLA in healthy donors. It was with 60 Vbeta and 13 Jbeta primers that the PCR ran. Sequencing used immunoSEQ multiplex PCR; TCRdb keeps in-frame clones, though not all of them. The sample includes about 110,000 clones, about three quarters of them seen just once. The sequenced sample was PBMCs. The receptors shown here come from a woman aged 60-75 years in good health and CMV-seropositive.

This clone was observed once. The chain employs TRBV7-9 and TRBJ1-2; D gene uncertain. The V gene's germline CDR1 is SEHNR and CDR2 FQNEAQ (reference sequence). This CDR3 region has 16 residues. V lost 5 bases to trimming and J lost 0 bases, with 16 bases between them. The CDR3, as DNA: TGTGCCAGCAGCGCCCAAGGCAGTACAGCTAACTATGGCTACACCTTC. It encodes CASSAQGSTANYGYTF.

This chain connects TRBV20-1 to TRBJ2-5; unclear D gene. Trimming removed 1 base at V and 4 bases at J, with 4 bases between. Per the germline V gene, CDR1 is DFQATT and CDR2 is SNEGSKA (reference sequence). The CDR3 extends over 11 amino acids. The CDR3 loop reads CSARALETQYF. CDR3 nucleotides: TGCAGTGCTAGAGCTTTAGAGACCCAGTACTTC.

This clone has a single count. The V call is TRBV21-1, the J call TRBJ2-1; the listed D gene, TRBD2, was not tested against the DNA. TRBV21-1 is described as a pseudogene. The CDR3 has 13 amino acids. CDR3 residues: CASTSGSYNEQFF. The CDR3, as DNA: TGTGCCAGTACTAGCGGGAGTTATAATGAGCAGTTCTTC.

The CDR3 loop reads CASNLAGATDTQYF. The DNA of the CDR3 is TGTGCCAGTAACCTAGCGGGAGCCACAGATACGCAGTATTTT. The rearrangement joins TRBV27 to TRBJ2-3; TRBD2 aligns across 10 bases. J gave up 2 bases and V 9 bases, and 5 bases lay outside the gene matches. Germline lookup yields CDR1 MNHEY and CDR2 SMNVEV (reference sequence). The length of the CDR3 is 14 residues.

The CDR3 region has the DNA TGCAGCGTTGTGGGCCTGGGGCTACCACTCTCCTACGAGCAGTACTTC. Translating it yields CSVVGLGLPLSYEQYF. This chain joins TRBV29-1 and TRBJ2-7, with TRBD1 as a possible D gene (5 bases). Germline V gene data show CDR1 as SQVTM and CDR2 as ANQGSEA. The ends were cut back, 4 bases at V and 0 bases at J, with 19 bases in the middle. The CDR3 length is 16 residues.